The clone carrying this TCR beta chain occurred a few times. Its antigen is unidentified. Cultured CD4+ T-cell DNA underwent Oncomine TCR Beta short-read sequencing. TCRdb redid the calling of the PCR reads with MiXCR, one entry per CDR3 protein. Here the sample spans 21,000 or so distinct CDR3 sequences, 50% to 65% being singletons. Treatment meaning: roughly 10-day PBMC culture with coronavirus spike peptide pools or control peptides (ViraFEST assay). Dates of positive PCR ran from March to December 2020, before US Alpha, Beta and Delta variants. The data belong to a study of vaccination and CD4 T cells after COVID-19. For the study at large: Either a CEFX pool, an HIV-1 Nef pool, or no peptide was added to control cultures.

With V trimmed by 7 bases and J by 6 bases, 15 bases remained unmatched. Germline V gene sequence: CDR1 MNHNS, CDR2 SASEGT. The CDR3 totals 18 residues. Study results and caveats: Only post-vaccination samples contained a median 86.3% of the reactive clones in convalescent patients.

Sequenced input: CD4+ T cells from blood, cultured in vitro. The chain uses TRBV6-1 and TRBJ1-6; 10 bases are a match to TRBD1. This receptor was identified in a human donor who had recovered from COVID-19. The CDR3 region is CASIKGTGESLGNSPLHF. Written as DNA, the CDR3 is TGTGCCAGCATTAAGGGGACAGGGGAGAGTTTGGGTAATTCACCCCTCCACTTT.